A single sample gave rise to the 6 T cell receptor beta chains below, sequenced in a study of beta chain features in type 1 diabetes. Since all of the isolated RNA was reverse transcribed, expressed TCRB transcripts were what got sequenced. Method: immunoSEQ multiplex PCR; TCRdb's copy keeps in-frame clones and lacks some. There are under 150,000 clones in the sample; roughly 7.2% occur only once, and 1.1% to 1.5% lies in the top ten. Sequenced sample: central memory CD4+ T cells from blood. The source of these receptors is a woman younger than 45 in good health.

This clone was found a few times. The chain employs TRBV5-8 and TRBJ2-3, with a weak D call TRBD2 (5 bases). Trimming stripped 4 bases from V and 4 bases from J, with 7 bases between. Germline V gene sequence: CDR1 SGHTS, CDR2 YDEGEE. The CDR3 is 12 residues long. The CDR3: CASSPRADTQYF. For the CDR3, the DNA is TGTGCCAGCAGCCCGAGGGCAGATACGCAGTATTTT.

The genes are TRBV2 and TRBJ1-1, with a possible D match to TRBD1 (5 bases). The CDR3 sequence is 13 residues long. Trimming shortened V by 3 bases and J by 11 bases, and 16 bases separated the two germline ends. In germline, CDR1 is SNHLY, CDR2 FYNNEI. In nucleotides, the CDR3 is TGTGCCAGCAGTGACGGCGCGGGGCAGGAGGCTTTCTTT. Translated: CASSDGAGQEAFF.

This clone was seen only a few times. The chain joins TRBV5-5 to TRBJ2-3; D unresolved. The germline CDR1 and CDR2 sequences are SGHKS and YYEKEE (reference sequence). This CDR3 is built from 14 residues. V lost 1 base and J lost 0, with 6 bases in between. CDR3 in amino acids: CASSLSPSTDTQYF. The CDR3 bases are TGTGCCAGCAGCTTGAGCCCGAGCACAGATACGCAGTATTTT.

The rearrangement uses TRBV5-6 and TRBJ2-5; 7 bases align to TRBD1. This CDR3 contains 16 residues. Per germline, CDR1 SGHDT and CDR2 YYEEEE. With 2 bases clipped from V and 5 bases from J, the junction kept 12 bases outside the gene matches. CDR3 protein: CASSFGQVRTGETQYF. The CDR3 DNA follows: TGTGCCAGCAGCTTTGGACAGGTCCGGACGGGGGAGACCCAGTACTTC.

This clone was observed a handful of times. The chain is built from TRBV18 and TRBJ2-1, with 15 positions matching TRBD2. V dropped 6 bases and J dropped 9; count of bases not matched to a gene: 9. The germline V gene has CDR1 KGHSH and CDR2 LQKENI. The CDR3 is made up of 16 amino acids. DNA for the CDR3: TGTGCCAGCTCTCCAGGGACTAGCGGGAGGAAACGTGAGCAGTTCTTC. This codes for CASSPGTSGRKREQFF.

The chain's CDR3 is CASSLEASSEQYF. The CDR3 DNA follows: TGTGCCAGCAGCTTAGAGGCTAGTAGCGAGCAGTACTTC. The chain couples TRBV7-3 to TRBJ2-7; D not certain. Germline CDR1 is SGHTA and CDR2 is FQGTGA. Trimming left V 2 bases short and J 6 bases short, with 11 bases between. This CDR3 contains 13 residues.